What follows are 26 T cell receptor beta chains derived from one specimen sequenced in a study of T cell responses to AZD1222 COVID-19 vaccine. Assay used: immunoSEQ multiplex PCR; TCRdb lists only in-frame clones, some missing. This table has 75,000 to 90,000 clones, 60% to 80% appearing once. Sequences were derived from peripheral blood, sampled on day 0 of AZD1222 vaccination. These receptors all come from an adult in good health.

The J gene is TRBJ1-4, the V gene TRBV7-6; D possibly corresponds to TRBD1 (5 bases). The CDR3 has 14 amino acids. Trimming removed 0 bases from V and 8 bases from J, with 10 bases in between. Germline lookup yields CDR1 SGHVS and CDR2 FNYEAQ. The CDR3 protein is CASSLAQGREKLFF. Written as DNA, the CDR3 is TGTGCCAGCAGCTTAGCCCAGGGTCGGGAAAAACTGTTTTTT.

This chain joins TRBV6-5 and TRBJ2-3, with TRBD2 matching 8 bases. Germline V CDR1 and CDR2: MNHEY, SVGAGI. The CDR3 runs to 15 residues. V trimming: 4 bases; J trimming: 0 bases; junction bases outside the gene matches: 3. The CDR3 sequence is CASSLAGPSTDTQYF. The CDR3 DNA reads TGTGCCAGCAGTTTAGCGGGACCCAGCACAGATACGCAGTATTTT.

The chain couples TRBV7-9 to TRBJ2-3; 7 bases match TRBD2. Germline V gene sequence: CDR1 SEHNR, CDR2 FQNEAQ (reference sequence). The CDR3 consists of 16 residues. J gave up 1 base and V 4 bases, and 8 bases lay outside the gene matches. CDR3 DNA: TGTGCCAGCAGCTCAAGCCCCCTAGCGGGCACAGATACGCAGTATTTT. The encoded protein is CASSSSPLAGTDTQYF.

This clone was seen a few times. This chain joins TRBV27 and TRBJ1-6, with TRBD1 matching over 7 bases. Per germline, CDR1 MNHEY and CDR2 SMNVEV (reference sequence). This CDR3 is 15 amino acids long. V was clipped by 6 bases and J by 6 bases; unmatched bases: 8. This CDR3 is CASRLAGTANSPLHF. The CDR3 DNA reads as TGTGCCAGCAGATTAGCCGGGACAGCTAATTCACCCCTCCACTTT.

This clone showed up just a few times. The CDR3 reads CASSAGTYTDTQYF. For the CDR3, the DNA is TGCGCCAGCAGTGCGGGGACCTACACAGATACGCAGTATTTT. The gene calls are TRBV10-1 and TRBJ2-3, with D perhaps TRBD1 or TRBD2 (5 bases each). With 4 bases removed from V and 2 bases from J, the gap between germline ends came to 10 bases. Germline V gives CDR1 WNHNN, CDR2 SYGVQD (reference sequence). The CDR3 is 14 residues long.

CDR3 bases: TGTGCCAGCAGTTACCCGCTAATGGGCGCCGGGGAGCTGTTTTTT. Protein: CASSYPLMGAGELFF. The J gene is TRBJ2-2, the V gene TRBV6-2 or TRBV6-3; D gene ambiguous. The germline V gene encodes CDR1 MNHEY and CDR2 SVGEGT. Trimming took off 2 bases at V and 6 bases at J, with 13 bases between the two ends. The CDR3 consists of 15 residues.

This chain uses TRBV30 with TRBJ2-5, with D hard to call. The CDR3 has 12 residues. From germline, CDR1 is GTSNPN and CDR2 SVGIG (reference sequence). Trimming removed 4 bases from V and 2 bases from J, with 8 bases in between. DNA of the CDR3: TGTGCCTGGAAGATAGGGCAAGAGACCCAGTACTTC. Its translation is CAWKIGQETQYF.

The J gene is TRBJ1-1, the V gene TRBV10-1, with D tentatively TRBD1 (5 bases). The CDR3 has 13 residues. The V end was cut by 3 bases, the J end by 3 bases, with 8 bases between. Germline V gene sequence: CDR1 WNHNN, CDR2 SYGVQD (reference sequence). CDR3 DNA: TGCGCCAGCAGTGATCCGGGGGACACTGAAGCTTTCTTT. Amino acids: CASSDPGDTEAFF.

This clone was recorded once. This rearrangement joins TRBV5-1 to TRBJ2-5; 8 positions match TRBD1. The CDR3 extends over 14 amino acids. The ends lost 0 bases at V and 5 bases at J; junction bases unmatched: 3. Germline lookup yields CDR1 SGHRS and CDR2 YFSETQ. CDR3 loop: CASSLAGGRETQYF. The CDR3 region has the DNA TGCGCCAGCAGCTTGGCAGGGGGCCGTGAGACCCAGTACTTC.

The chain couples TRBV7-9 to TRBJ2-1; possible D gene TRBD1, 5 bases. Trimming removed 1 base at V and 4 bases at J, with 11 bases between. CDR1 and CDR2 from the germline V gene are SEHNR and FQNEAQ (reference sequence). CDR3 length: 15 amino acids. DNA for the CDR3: TGTGCCAGCAGCTTAGTCAGGGTGGGGTACAATGAGCAGTTCTTC. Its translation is CASSLVRVGYNEQFF.

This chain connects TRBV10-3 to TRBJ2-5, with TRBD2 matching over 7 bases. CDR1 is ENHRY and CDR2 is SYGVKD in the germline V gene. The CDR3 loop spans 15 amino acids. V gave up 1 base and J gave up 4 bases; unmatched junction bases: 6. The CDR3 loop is CAISEWGGEPETQYF. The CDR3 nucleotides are TGTGCCATCAGTGAGTGGGGGGGGGAGCCAGAGACCCAGTACTTC.

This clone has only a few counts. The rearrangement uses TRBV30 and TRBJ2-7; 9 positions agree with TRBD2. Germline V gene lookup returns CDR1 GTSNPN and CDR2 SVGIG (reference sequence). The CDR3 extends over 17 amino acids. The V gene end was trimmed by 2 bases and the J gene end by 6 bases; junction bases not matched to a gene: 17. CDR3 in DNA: TGTGCCTGGAGTACGAGGGCTAGCGGGATGTCGATGGCCGAGCAGTACTTC. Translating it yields CAWSTRASGMSMAEQYF.

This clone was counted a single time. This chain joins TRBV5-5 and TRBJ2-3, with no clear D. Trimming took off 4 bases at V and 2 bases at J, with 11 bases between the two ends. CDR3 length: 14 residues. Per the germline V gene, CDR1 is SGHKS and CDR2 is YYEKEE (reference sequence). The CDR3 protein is CASSVLRNTDTQYF. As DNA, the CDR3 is TGTGCCAGCAGCGTTTTGCGGAACACAGATACGCAGTATTTT.

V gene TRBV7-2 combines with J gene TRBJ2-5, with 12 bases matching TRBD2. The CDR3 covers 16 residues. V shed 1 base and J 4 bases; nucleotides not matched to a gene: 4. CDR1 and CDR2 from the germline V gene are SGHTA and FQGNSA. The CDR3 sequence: CASSLVSSGRGETQYF. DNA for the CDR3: TGTGCCAGCAGCTTAGTGTCTAGCGGGAGGGGAGAGACCCAGTACTTC.

CDR3 sequence: CASSSGLTHSGNTIYF. CDR3 coding DNA: TGCGCCAGCAGCTCCGGACTCACTCATTCTGGAAACACCATATATTTT. The chain carries TRBV5-1 and TRBJ1-3; no definite D call. CDR1 SGHRS and CDR2 YFSETQ come from the germline V gene. Deletions cut 3 bases from V and 1 base from J, with 14 bases between. The CDR3 spans 16 residues.

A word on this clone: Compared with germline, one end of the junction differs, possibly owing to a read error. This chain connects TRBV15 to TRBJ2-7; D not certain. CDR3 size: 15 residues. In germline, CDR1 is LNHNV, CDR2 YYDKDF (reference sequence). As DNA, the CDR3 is TGTGCCACCAGCAGAGGGTGGGGATCCTCCCACGAGCAGTACTTC. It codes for CATSRGWGSSHEQYF.

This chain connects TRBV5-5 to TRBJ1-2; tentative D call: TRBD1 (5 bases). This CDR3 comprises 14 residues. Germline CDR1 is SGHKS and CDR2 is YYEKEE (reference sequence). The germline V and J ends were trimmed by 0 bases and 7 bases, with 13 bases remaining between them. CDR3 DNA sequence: TGTGCCAGCAGCTTGGTGGGGGGAGGGGTTGGCTACACCTTC. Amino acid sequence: CASSLVGGGVGYTF.

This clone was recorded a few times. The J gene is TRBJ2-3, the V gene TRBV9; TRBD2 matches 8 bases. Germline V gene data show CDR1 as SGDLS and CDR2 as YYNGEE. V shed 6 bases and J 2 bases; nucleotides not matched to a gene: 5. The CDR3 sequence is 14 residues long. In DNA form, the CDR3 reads TGTGCCAGCACCCGGACTAGCTACACAGATACGCAGTATTTT. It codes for CASTRTSYTDTQYF.

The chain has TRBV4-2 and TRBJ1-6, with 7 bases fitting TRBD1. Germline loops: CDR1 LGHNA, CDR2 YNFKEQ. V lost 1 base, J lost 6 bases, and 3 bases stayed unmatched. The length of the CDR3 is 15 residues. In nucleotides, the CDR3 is TGTGCCAGCAGCCAAGGACAGGGCGGTAATTCACCCCTCCACTTT. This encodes CASSQGQGGNSPLHF.

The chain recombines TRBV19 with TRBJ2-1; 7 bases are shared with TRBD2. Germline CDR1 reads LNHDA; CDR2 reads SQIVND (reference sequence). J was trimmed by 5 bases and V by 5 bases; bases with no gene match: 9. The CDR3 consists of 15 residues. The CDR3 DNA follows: TGTGCCAGTAGTGAGACTAGCTCGGGGCACAATGAGCAGTTCTTC. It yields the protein CASSETSSGHNEQFF.

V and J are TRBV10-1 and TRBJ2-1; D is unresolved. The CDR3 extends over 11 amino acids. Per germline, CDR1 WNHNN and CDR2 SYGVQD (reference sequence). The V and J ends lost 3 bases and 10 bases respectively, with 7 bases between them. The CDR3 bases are TGCGCCAGCAGTGACTACTCAGAGCAGTTCTTC. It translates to CASSDYSEQFF.

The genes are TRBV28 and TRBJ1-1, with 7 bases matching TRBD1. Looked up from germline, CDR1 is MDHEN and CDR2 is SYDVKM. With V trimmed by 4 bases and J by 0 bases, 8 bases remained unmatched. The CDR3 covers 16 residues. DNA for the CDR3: TGTGCCAGCAGTTCCAGGGACAGCTTAATGAACACTGAAGCTTTCTTT. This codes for CASSSRDSLMNTEAFF.

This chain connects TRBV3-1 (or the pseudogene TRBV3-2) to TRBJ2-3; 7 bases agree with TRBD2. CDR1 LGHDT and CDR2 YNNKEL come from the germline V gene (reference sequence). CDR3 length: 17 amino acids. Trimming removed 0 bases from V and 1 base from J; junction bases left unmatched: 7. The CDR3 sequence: CASSQDRAGPGTDTQYF. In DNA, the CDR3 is TGTGCCAGCAGCCAAGATCGAGCGGGACCTGGCACAGATACGCAGTATTTT.

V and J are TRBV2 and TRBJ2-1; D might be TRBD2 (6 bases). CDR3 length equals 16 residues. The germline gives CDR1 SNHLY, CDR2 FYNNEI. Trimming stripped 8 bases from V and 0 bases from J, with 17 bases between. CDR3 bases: TGTGCCAGCGGGGGTCCTAGCGATAGCTCCTACAATGAGCAGTTCTTC. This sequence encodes CASGGPSDSSYNEQFF.

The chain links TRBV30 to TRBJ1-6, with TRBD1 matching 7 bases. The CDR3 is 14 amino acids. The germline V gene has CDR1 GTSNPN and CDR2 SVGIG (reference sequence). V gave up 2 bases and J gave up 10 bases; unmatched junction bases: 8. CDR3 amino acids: CAWSSRQGLSPLHF. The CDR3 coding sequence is TGTGCCTGGAGTTCCCGACAGGGCCTCTCACCCCTCCACTTT.

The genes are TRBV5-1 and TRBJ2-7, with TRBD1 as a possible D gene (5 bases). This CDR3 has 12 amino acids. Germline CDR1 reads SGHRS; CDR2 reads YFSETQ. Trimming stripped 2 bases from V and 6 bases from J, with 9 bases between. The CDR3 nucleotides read TGCGCCAGCAGCTTAGACAGCTTCGAGCAGTACTTC. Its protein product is CASSLDSFEQYF.